These 9 T cell receptor beta chains originate from one sample sequenced in a study of OX40 agonist ivuxolimab in advanced cancers. Some clones are missing from TCRdb's copy, which holds only in-frame ones; the method was immunoSEQ multiplex PCR. The sample contains 76,000 or so clones, nearly 95% of which appear only once. The material sequenced was CD4+ or CD8+ T cells sorted from blood, taken in a trial of the OX40 agonist ivuxolimab. Receptor source: an adult with an advanced solid tumor such as melanoma, head and neck, liver or kidney cancer.

The chain is built from TRBV27 and TRBJ1-2, with 9 bases matching TRBD1. The germline CDR1 and CDR2 sequences are MNHEY and SMNVEV (reference sequence). The CDR3 loop spans 17 amino acids. J was trimmed by 5 bases and V by 2 bases; bases with no gene match: 12. The DNA for the CDR3 is TGTGCCAGCAGTTTAGCACAGGGGGCGGGAATGTCTTATGGCTACACCTTC. This gives the protein CASSLAQGAGMSYGYTF.

The chain is built from TRBV13 and TRBJ2-1; 7 positions match TRBD1. The CDR3 covers 14 residues. Germline trimming cut 10 bases from V and 3 bases from J; bases unmatched to any gene: 9. Germline CDR1 and CDR2: PRHDT and FYEKMQ (reference sequence). CDR3 sequence reads: CATSPGTVYNEQFF. DNA of the CDR3: TGTGCCACCTCCCCCGGGACAGTCTACAATGAGCAGTTCTTC.

The chain uses TRBV4-1 and TRBJ2-7; tentatively, D is TRBD1 (6 bases). V dropped 1 base and J dropped 4 bases, with 14 bases sitting between them. The CDR3 totals 15 residues. Germline CDR1 and CDR2: MGHRA and YSYEKL. The CDR3 DNA sequence: TGCGCCAGCAGCCAAGGGCCAGGGGAACGTTACGAGCAGTACTTC. This encodes CASSQGPGERYEQYF.

The chain recombines TRBV9 with TRBJ2-4; D not certain. Trimming pared 3 bases from V and 1 base from J, leaving 8 bases between. This CDR3 region has 14 residues. Per the germline V gene, CDR1 is SGDLS and CDR2 is YYNGEE. The DNA of the CDR3 is TGTGCCAGCAGCGGACCTATTGCCAAAAACATTCAGTACTTC. It encodes CASSGPIAKNIQYF.

The chain has TRBV5-1 and TRBJ2-7; unclear D gene. The length of the CDR3 is 13 residues. Germline CDR1 SGHRS, CDR2 YFSETQ. Trimming pared 3 bases from V and 3 bases from J, leaving 10 bases between. The CDR3 loop reads CASSSAGYYEQYF. The CDR3 DNA reads as TGCGCCAGCAGCTCCGCCGGATACTACGAGCAGTACTTC.

This clone has only one observation. The CDR3 is CASSYSPGSGTGELFF. The DNA of the CDR3 is TGTGCCAGCAGTTACTCCCCAGGGTCTGGCACCGGGGAGCTGTTTTTT. The V call is TRBV6-5, the J call TRBJ2-2; D possibly corresponds to TRBD1 (5 bases). The CDR3 totals 16 residues. Trimming took 0 bases from V and 4 from J, leaving 12 bases between them. Germline CDR1 MNHEY, CDR2 SVGAGI.

By proportion, this clone is medium-sized. The CDR3 sequence: CASSQLTGSYNEQFF. In DNA, the CDR3 is TGCGCCAGCAGCCAATTGACAGGGTCCTACAATGAGCAGTTCTTC. The chain joins TRBV4-3 to TRBJ2-1; 7 nucleotides agree with TRBD1. The CDR3 contains 15 residues. Germline V gene lookup returns CDR1 LGHNA and CDR2 YSLEER. Trimming took 2 bases from V and 1 from J; bases not matched to a gene: 2.

The chain combines TRBV7-6 with TRBJ2-1; no clear D gene. Germline assignment: CDR1 SGHVS and CDR2 FNYEAQ. The CDR3 totals 12 residues. Trimming left V 1 base short and J 8 bases short, with 6 bases between. The DNA for the CDR3 is TGTGCCAGCAGCTTAGAACACTATGAGCAGTTCTTC. Encoded protein: CASSLEHYEQFF.

The chain employs TRBV4-3 and TRBJ1-3; D is possibly TRBD1 (6 bases). The V and J ends lost 4 bases and 0 bases respectively, with 16 bases between them. The CDR3 runs 17 residues. Germline-derived CDR1 and CDR2 are LGHNA and YSLEER. CDR3 loop: CASSRQRGVGSGNTIYF. The CDR3 DNA is TGCGCCAGCAGCCGGCAAAGGGGGGTAGGCTCTGGAAACACCATATATTTT.